Each of the 9 T cell receptor beta chains below was sequenced from the same sample in a study of T cell repertoires in cytomegalovirus infection. These receptors are not linked to any known antigen. From the reads, TCRdb called clonotypes with MiXCR, one entry per CDR3 protein. The sample carries around 310,000 distinct CDR3 sequences, 25% to 35% recorded once. This sample comprised cultured PBMCs, obtained from culture after CMV antigen stimulation. The receptors stem from a human donor in good health (CMV status not recorded). Some clones in this sample may be carry-over from other donors' samples.

The chain carries TRBV20-1 and TRBJ2-3; TRBD2 matches at 7 bases. V shed 3 bases and J 0 bases; nucleotides not matched to a gene: 9. Germline V gene sequence: CDR1 DFQATT, CDR2 SNEGSKA (reference sequence). The CDR3 is 16 residues long. CDR3 sequence: CSASKDLAVSTDTQYF. CDR3 bases: TGCAGTGCTAGTAAAGACCTAGCGGTTAGCACAGATACGCAGTATTTT.

This chain links TRBV30 with TRBJ2-7, with D possibly being TRBD2 (7 bases). Germline V lookup: CDR1 GTSNPN, CDR2 SVGIG (reference sequence). CDR3 length: 13 residues. V shed 1 base and J shed 2 bases, with 9 bases lying between them. The CDR3 spells CAWSGGGPYEQYF. In DNA, the CDR3 is TGTGCCTGGAGTGGGGGGGGCCCCTACGAGCAGTACTTC.

This chain joins TRBV19 and TRBJ1-1; TRBD1 is a possible D gene (5 bases). V was trimmed by 5 bases and J by 11 bases, leaving 15 bases between them. The CDR3 has 12 amino acids. Germline CDR1 LNHDA, CDR2 SQIVND (reference sequence). The CDR3 here is CASSPQSQGAFF. In DNA, the CDR3 is TGTGCCAGTAGTCCCCAATCGCAGGGTGCTTTCTTT.

This chain connects TRBV7-2 to TRBJ2-5, with TRBD2 as a possible D gene (7 bases). CDR1 and CDR2 from the germline V gene are SGHTA and FQGNSA. CDR3 length: 15 amino acids. Trimming left V 1 base short and J 4 bases short, with 13 bases between. The CDR3 nucleotides read TGTGCCAGCAGCTTAGTTCGGGGGGCGGGAGAGACCCAGTACTTC. Protein product: CASSLVRGAGETQYF. Full variable domain (remainder filled in from reference TRBV7-2 and TRBJ2-5): GAGVSQSPSNKVTEKGKDVELRCDPISGHTALYWYRQSLGQGLEFLIYFQGNSAPDKSGLPSDRFSAERTGGSVSTLTIQRTQQEDSAVYLCASSLVRGAGETQYFGPGTRLLVL.

This chain uses TRBV7-2 with TRBJ2-1; 8 nucleotides agree with TRBD2. Trimming cost V 3 bases and J 7 bases; bases outside gene matches: 8. CDR1 SGHTA and CDR2 FQGNSA come from the germline V gene. The CDR3 length is 15 residues. CDR3 loop: CASSFESGRGNEQFF. CDR3 in DNA: TGTGCCAGCAGCTTTGAGAGCGGGAGAGGGAATGAGCAGTTCTTC.

This chain links TRBV20-1 with TRBJ2-1, with 12 nucleotides matching TRBD2. V was pared by 1 base and J by 3 bases, with 10 bases of the junction left unmatched. The CDR3 contains 18 residues. Per the germline V gene, CDR1 is DFQATT and CDR2 is SNEGSKA (reference sequence). The DNA of the CDR3 is TGCAGTGCTAGAGTGGGAAAACTAGCGGGAGGTCGCTACAATGAGCAGTTCTTC. Translation gives CSARVGKLAGGRYNEQFF.

This clonotype was picked up a small number of times. This chain joins TRBV5-8 and TRBJ2-1, with TRBD2 matching over 7 bases. The CDR3 consists of 15 residues. Germline CDR1 is SGHTS and CDR2 is YDEGEE. V shed 3 bases and J 4 bases; nucleotides not matched to a gene: 7. CDR3 loop: CASSSGPGGYNEQFF. CDR3 nucleotide sequence: TGTGCCAGCAGCTCAGGACCCGGGGGGTACAATGAGCAGTTCTTC.

The genes are TRBV6-6 and TRBJ2-1; D is ambiguous. Germline loops: CDR1 MNHNY, CDR2 SVGAGI (reference sequence). There are 14 residues in the CDR3. Deletions cut 10 bases from V and 0 bases from J, with 13 bases between. Here the CDR3 DNA reads TGTGCCACTCCCGACTTGAGCTCCTACAATGAGCAGTTCTTC. Translated: CATPDLSSYNEQFF.

This clonotype was found a few times. At one end, the junction sequence differs from germline, possibly due to a read error. V usage is TRBV6-1 and J usage is TRBJ1-2, with 7 bases identical to TRBD1. Looked up from germline, CDR1 is MNHNS and CDR2 is SASEGT. The CDR3 is 13 residues long. The CDR3 here is CASKTTGIYGYTF. CDR3 sequence (DNA): TGTGCCAGCAAGACGACAGGGATCTATGGCTATACCTTC.